This T cell receptor beta chain derives from a study of blood T cells in healthy people across ages. A second PCR of about 7 to 12 cycles used a sample-barcoded 5' primer and a J-beta primer mix. TCRdb recomputed calls from the 5' RACE reads with MiXCR, one row per CDR3 protein. The sample carries about 640,000 distinct CDR3 sequences, under 70% recorded once. No fewer than 5.5 micrograms of total RNA were isolated from every sample. Findings and limits, study-wide: More naive CD4+ cells and higher diversity were found in long-lived than in aged donors. Naive and antigen-experienced cells were not separated, limiting conclusive comparison.

The germline gives CDR1 MGHRA, CDR2 YSYEKL. V shed 4 bases and J 5 bases; nucleotides not matched to a gene: 10. The CDR3 is 15 amino acids. In regard to this clonotype: Its specificity is unknown.

The source is a man between 60 and 75 years old in good health. The sequencing sample was made of blood. V and J are TRBV4-1 and TRBJ2-5, with 7 bases aligning to TRBD2. The DNA of the CDR3 is TGCGCCAGCAGCCCTGTTAGCGGGCGAGGGGAGACCCAGTACTTC. Translated: CASSPVSGRGETQYF.